This is a list of T cell receptor beta chains from one sample in a study of PD-1 blockade in classical Hodgkin lymphoma. The method was immunoSEQ multiplex PCR; TCRdb's version includes in-frame clones alone and lacks a portion of them. The table lists some 38,000 clones, about 79% of them singletons. Sample: peripheral blood mononuclear cells (PBMCs), taken at baseline. The receptors shown here come from a human donor with classical Hodgkin lymphoma. Each CDR3 is given with its conserved first and last residue. D genes are given only for firm matches. The listing skips clone size in some rows; elsewhere it reads once, few, many or a size class.

>TRBD2|NA|TRBJ2-2|TRBV5-4
CASSFGGRAGTGELFF
TGTGCCAGCAGCTTCGGCGGGAGGGCCGGTACCGGGGAGCTGTTTTTT
>NA|NA|TRBJ2-3|TRBV7-2
CASSLGPSTDTQYF
TGTGCCAGCAGCTTAGGGCCTAGTACAGATACGCAGTATTTT
>NA|few|TRBJ1-5|TRBV5-6
CASSLAGGDQPQHF
TGTGCCAGCAGCTTGGCCGGAGGGGATCAGCCCCAGCATTTT
>TRBD1|NA|TRBJ1-4|TRBV6-1
CASSEGLGGGDEKLFF
TGTGCCAGCAGTGAAGGCCTCGGAGGGGGCGATGAAAAACTGTTTTTT
>TRBD2|NA|TRBJ2-1|TRBV19
CASRVLAGVEEQFF
TGTGCCAGTAGAGTGCTAGCGGGGGTAGAGGAGCAGTTCTTC
>NA|NA|TRBJ2-7|TRBV9
CASSPRQDRTYEQYF
TGTGCCAGCAGCCCAAGACAGGATAGGACCTACGAGCAGTACTTC
>TRBD2|NA|TRBJ2-7|TRBV7-2
CASSSVGLAGEVRQYF
TGTGCCAGCAGCTCCGTGGGGCTAGCGGGAGAGGTGAGGCAGTACTTC
>TRBD1|NA|TRBJ1-1|TRBV29-1
CSVGQGAEAFF
TGCAGCGTCGGACAGGGAGCTGAAGCTTTCTTT
>TRBD1|few|TRBJ1-2|TRBV5-6
CASSFGTGGYGYTF
TGTGCCAGCAGCTTTGGGACAGGGGGCTATGGCTACACCTTC
>NA|NA|TRBJ2-1|TRBV19
CASSPPRSGLPYNEQFF
TGTGCCAGTAGTCCCCCCAGAAGCGGGTTACCCTACAATGAGCAGTTCTTC
>NA|NA|TRBJ2-7|TRBV7-2
CASSLAPAGGYEQYF
TGTGCCAGCAGCTTAGCCCCGGCAGGGGGGTACGAGCAGTACTTC
>NA|once|TRBJ2-3|TRBV25-1
CASSELAGTDTQYF
TGTGCCAGCAGTGAATTGGCAGGCACAGATACGCAGTATTTT
>TRBD2|few|TRBJ2-1|TRBV10-3
CATKELAGGPRRWIF
TGTGCCACAAAAGAACTAGCGGGAGGGCCCAGGCGGTGGATCTTC
>TRBD2|NA|TRBJ2-1|TRBV4-1
CASSLGLLVYNEQFF
TGCGCCAGCAGCCTGGGACTACTAGTCTACAATGAGCAGTTCTTC